Presented here are 23 T cell receptor beta chains from one specimen sequenced in a study of CDR3 diversity in severe acne. TCRdb fed the PCR reads into MiXCR, producing one record per CDR3 protein. The sample yields about 93,000 distinct CDR3 sequences, roughly 52% seen once. Input material: blood. The receptors stem from a male donor in good health, serving as a control.

The chain combines TRBV19 with TRBJ1-5; 9 bases are a match to TRBD1. V shed 7 bases and J 7 bases; nucleotides not matched to a gene: 5. CDR3 length equals 13 residues. CDR1 LNHDA and CDR2 SQIVND come from the germline V gene (reference sequence). The CDR3 loop reads CASKKTGGQPQHF. The CDR3 DNA reads TGTGCCAGTAAGAAGACAGGGGGACAGCCCCAGCATTTT.

The V gene is TRBV29-1, the J gene TRBJ2-2, with 9 nucleotides matching TRBD2. The CDR3 is 16 residues long. V shed 3 bases, J shed 5 bases, and the junction held 10 bases outside the gene matches. The V gene's germline CDR1 is SQVTM and CDR2 ANQGSEA. The CDR3 loop is CSVDARRGRETGELFF. The CDR3 bases are TGCAGCGTTGACGCTCGGCGCGGGAGGGAGACCGGGGAGCTGTTTTTT.

This clonotype appeared many times. J is TRBJ1-2 and V is TRBV10-2, with a weak D call TRBD1 (5 bases). The length of the CDR3 is 14 residues. From germline, CDR1 is WSHSY and CDR2 SAAADI. The V and J ends lost 6 bases and 4 bases respectively, with 15 bases between them. This chain's CDR3 is CASSEGDLVYGYTF. The CDR3 nucleotides read TGCGCCAGCAGCGAAGGGGATTTGGTCTATGGCTACACCTTC.

The J gene is TRBJ2-3, the V gene TRBV6-4, with 9 positions matching TRBD2. CDR1 and CDR2 from the germline V gene are MRHNA and SNTAGT. This CDR3 has 13 residues. After removal of 4 bases from V and 4 bases from J, the junction contained 0 bases not matched to a gene. The CDR3 sequence: CASSGLAADTQYF. The CDR3 DNA is TGTGCCAGCAGTGGACTAGCGGCAGATACGCAGTATTTT.

The V gene is TRBV6-1, the J gene TRBJ2-7; D is uncertain. Looked up from germline, CDR1 is MNHNS and CDR2 is SASEGT. Trimming left V 2 bases short and J 6 bases short, with 5 bases between. The CDR3 covers 11 residues. CDR3 sequence: CASSERVEQYF. CDR3 in DNA: TGTGCCAGCAGTGAACGCGTCGAGCAGTACTTC.

This chain uses TRBV5-6 with TRBJ2-3; D possibly corresponds to TRBD1 (6 bases). The CDR3 is 15 amino acids. Per the germline V gene, CDR1 is SGHDT and CDR2 is YYEEEE. V was cut by 1 base and J by 11 bases, with 20 bases left in between. The CDR3 DNA sequence: TGTGCCAGCAGCTTGAGGGACACTCGTTACAATGAGCAGTATTTT. As protein: CASSLRDTRYNEQYF.

The rearrangement joins TRBV4-2 to TRBJ2-1, with 14 positions matching TRBD2. The CDR3 loop spans 18 amino acids. J gave up 8 bases and V 5 bases, and 14 bases lay outside the gene matches. Per the germline V gene, CDR1 is LGHNA and CDR2 is YNFKEQ. The CDR3 nucleotides are TGTGCCAGCAGCATCGTGGGTCGACTAGCGGGAGGGCGGGATGAGCAGTTCTTC. Protein sequence: CASSIVGRLAGGRDEQFF.

On this clonotype: A read error may account for a junction end that differs from germline. The chain is built from TRBV20-1 and TRBJ1-2, with D tentatively TRBD1 (5 bases). The germline gives CDR1 DFQATT, CDR2 SNEGSKA (reference sequence). This CDR3 is 12 amino acids long. CDR3 protein: CSAGTDFYGCTF. CDR3 sequence (DNA): TGCAGTGCTGGGACGGATTTCTATGGCTGCACCTTC.

This clonotype occurred a few times. The rearrangement joins TRBV20-1 to TRBJ2-7, with a weak D call TRBD1 (5 bases). This CDR3 contains 12 residues. Germline CDR1 DFQATT, CDR2 SNEGSKA (reference sequence). Trimming cost V 2 bases and J 3 bases, with 8 bases left between them. CDR3 nucleotides: TGCAGTGCTAGATCCGACAGCTACGAGCAGTACTTC. It encodes CSARSDSYEQYF.

In this sample, this clonotype turned up many times. The J gene is TRBJ1-6, the V gene TRBV20-1; 8 positions match TRBD1. Germline CDR1 and CDR2: DFQATT and SNEGSKA (reference sequence). Losses at the gene ends were 3 bases for V and 8 bases for J; bases not matched to a gene: 9. The CDR3 has 15 residues. The CDR3 protein is CSASFRGQVYSPLHF. CDR3 sequence (DNA): TGCAGTGCTAGTTTTCGGGGACAGGTATATTCACCCCTCCACTTT.

This clonotype was counted a few times. The chain employs TRBV29-1 and TRBJ2-5; TRBD2 aligns across 12 bases. J gave up 2 bases and V 3 bases, and 4 bases lay outside the gene matches. The CDR3 has 15 amino acids. Germline-derived CDR1 and CDR2 are SQVTM and ANQGSEA. The CDR3, as DNA: TGCAGCGTTGAGTGGCTAGCGGGAGGGCAAGAGACCCAGTACTTC. This translates into CSVEWLAGGQETQYF.

V is TRBV4-1 and J is TRBJ2-7; unclear D gene. The CDR3 loop spans 14 amino acids. V dropped 1 base and J dropped 2 bases, with 9 bases sitting between them. Germline V gene sequence: CDR1 MGHRA, CDR2 YSYEKL. CDR3 nucleotide sequence: TGCGCCAGCAGCCAAGGTTCTGGAACCTACGAGCAGTACTTC. Translated, it gives CASSQGSGTYEQYF.

This clonotype was seen at least ten times. The chain has TRBV29-1 and TRBJ1-2, with no clear D. From germline, CDR1 is SQVTM and CDR2 ANQGSEA. This CDR3 has 12 residues. V was shortened by 1 base and J by 4 bases, with 7 bases between the two germline ends. This CDR3 reads CSVEGLGYGYTF. In nucleotides, the CDR3 is TGCAGCGTTGAAGGGCTTGGCTATGGCTACACCTTC. The full variable domain, rest sourced from reference TRBV29-1 and TRBJ1-2, is SAVISQKPSRDICQRGTSLTIQCQVDSQVTMMFWYRQQPGQSLTLIATANQGSEATYESGFVIDKFPISRPNLTFSTLTVSNMSPEDSSIYLCSVEGLGYGYTFGSGTRLTVV.

This clonotype is deemed medium-sized (0.01 to 0.1%). The rearrangement uses TRBV9 and TRBJ1-2, with D possibly matching TRBD1 (5 bases). In germline, CDR1 is SGDLS, CDR2 YYNGEE. V lost 2 bases, J lost 4 bases, and 18 bases lay in between. The CDR3 is 16 residues long. The CDR3: CASSVRGQGDGYGYTF. The CDR3 DNA reads TGTGCCAGCAGCGTCAGAGGGCAGGGCGATGGCTATGGCTACACCTTC.

The rearrangement uses TRBV20-1 and TRBJ1-4; perhaps TRBD1 as D (5 bases). The CDR3 spans 16 residues. Trimming cost V 4 bases and J 2 bases, with 17 bases left between them. Per germline, CDR1 DFQATT and CDR2 SNEGSKA (reference sequence). The CDR3 sequence is CSAIIGTGDTNEKLFF. CDR3 bases: TGCAGTGCTATTATCGGGACCGGAGATACTAATGAAAAACTGTTTTTT.

This chain joins TRBV7-3 and TRBJ2-7; the match to TRBD2 covers 8 bases. Germline values: CDR1 SGHTA, CDR2 FQGTGA. This CDR3 is built from 15 residues. The junction had 11 bases not matched to a gene; V was cut back by 8 bases and J by 2 bases. The CDR3 region has the DNA TGTGCCAGCGGACCTAGCGGGCGTAGAACCTACGAGCAGTACTTC. This translates into CASGPSGRRTYEQYF. The variable domain in full, with the rest retrieved from reference TRBV7-3 and TRBJ2-7, is GAGVSQTPSNKVTEKGKYVELRCDPISGHTALYWYRQSLGQGPEFLIYFQGTGAADDSGLPNDRFFAVRPEGSVSTLKIQRTERGDSAVYLCASGPSGRRTYEQYFGPGTRLTVT.

This clonotype was found a few times. V and J are TRBV6-5 and TRBJ2-7; 7 bases line up with TRBD1. Germline values: CDR1 MNHEY, CDR2 SVGAGI. The CDR3 extends over 14 amino acids. V lost 2 bases and J lost 5; bases outside the gene matches: 6. The CDR3 reads CASSYSKGAHEQYF. For the CDR3, the DNA is TGTGCCAGCAGTTACAGTAAGGGGGCCCACGAGCAGTACTTC.

Notes on this clonotype: The limits of the CDR3 on the DNA are not certain, so only TCRdb's listed CDR3 is given. The chain links TRBV7-4 to TRBJ2-2; the D segment call TRBD1 is taken from the table without a DNA check. Germline CDR1 reads SGHVT; CDR2 reads SQSDAQ. From its first to its last residue, the CDR3 has 23 amino acids. The CDR3: CASTRAREPGANVLTFGAGELFF.

In regard to this clonotype: A much bigger clone sits one base away, suggesting this may be a read error. This chain links TRBV6-5 with TRBJ1-6; no firm D call. The germline CDR1 and CDR2 sequences are MNHEY and SVGAGI. Trimming stripped 4 bases from V and 9 bases from J, with 7 bases between. This CDR3 has 12 residues. The CDR3 DNA follows: TGTGCCAGCAGTTTATCCCCTTCACCCCTCCACTTT. It yields the protein CASSLSPSPLHF.

Concerning this clonotype itself: No DNA is shown, since the ends of the CDR3 on it are uncertain; the CDR3 is the one TCRdb lists. The V call is TRBV7-5, the J call TRBJ1-6. TRBV7-5 represents a pseudogene. Inclusive of both ends, the CDR3 amounts to 18 amino acids. The CDR3 sequence: CISVSEAFDGPMGSPLHF.

The genes are TRBV6-7 and TRBJ2-3, with 9 bases aligning to TRBD1. Being an ORF, TRBV6-7 has a function that is uncertain. J was trimmed by 1 base and V by 4 bases; bases with no gene match: 3. The CDR3 is 15 residues long. For the CDR3, the DNA is TGTGCCAGCAGTTGCTGGACAGGGGGCACAGATACGCAGTATTTT. It codes for CASSCWTGGTDTQYF.

The CDR3 is CASTKGQDGEYGYTF. DNA for the CDR3: TGTGCCAGCACTAAAGGACAGGATGGGGAATATGGCTACACCTTC. The chain combines TRBV25-1 with TRBJ1-2; 7 bases align to TRBD1. Germline V lookup: CDR1 MGHDK, CDR2 SYGVNS. V shed 7 bases, J shed 5 bases, and the junction held 13 bases outside the gene matches. The CDR3 consists of 15 residues.

V is TRBV28 and J is TRBJ2-7; D gene uncertain. Trimming shortened V by 2 bases and J by 5 bases, and 13 bases separated the two germline ends. Germline values: CDR1 MDHEN, CDR2 SYDVKM. This CDR3 spans 14 amino acids. The CDR3 loop reads CASSLEMAENEQYF. In DNA form, the CDR3 reads TGTGCCAGCAGTTTAGAGATGGCGGAGAACGAGCAGTACTTC.